The TCR beta chain described here comes from a study of cytomegalovirus exposure and HLA in healthy donors. The PCR made use of 60 Vbeta and 13 Jbeta primers. Repertoires were generated with immunoSEQ multiplex PCR, while TCRdb's copy carries only in-frame clones and drops some. Found here are 90,000 to 110,000 clones, approximately 73% of them singletons; the top ten hold around 7.7%. The germline gives CDR1 MNHEY, CDR2 SVGAGI. This CDR3 has 15 amino acids. With 5 bases clipped from V and 4 bases from J, the junction kept 5 bases outside the gene matches. This clonotype was obtained from a man between 40 and 49 years old in good health and CMV-seronegative. This rearrangement joins TRBV6-5 to TRBJ2-2, with 9 positions matching TRBD1. Sequenced input: PBMCs. In DNA form, the CDR3 reads TGTGCCAGCAGTCGACAGGGGGAACCCACCGGGGAGCTGTTTTTT. It encodes CASSRQGEPTGELFF.